The 2 T cell receptor beta chains listed next were all sequenced from one sample in a study of blood T cell repertoires in COVID-19. Profiled with immunoSEQ multiplex PCR; TCRdb holds only in-frame clones, not every one. In the table there are about 110,000 clones, about 82% of which are singletons. The sequenced sample was peripheral blood. These receptors were collected from an elderly man with COVID-19, enrolled during active disease.

The V and J genes are TRBV4-2 and TRBJ2-3; 11 bases match TRBD2. This CDR3 spans 20 amino acids. Germline V gene data show CDR1 as LGHNA and CDR2 as YNFKEQ. The V segment lost 1 base and the J segment 4 bases; nucleotides outside the gene matches: 16. The CDR3 sequence: CASSQAGLAGGSGRADTQYF. CDR3 DNA: TGTGCCAGCAGCCAAGCCGGTCTAGCGGGAGGATCGGGGAGAGCAGATACGCAGTATTTT.

CDR3 protein: CASRAQGGDQETQYF. CDR3 DNA sequence: TGCGCCAGCAGGGCACAGGGAGGGGACCAAGAGACCCAGTACTTC. The chain combines TRBV5-1 with TRBJ2-5, with D tentatively TRBD2 (7 bases). The CDR3 is made up of 15 amino acids. Germline V gene sequence: CDR1 SGHRS, CDR2 YFSETQ. V lost 5 bases to trimming and J lost 0 bases, with 14 bases between them.